This entry describes one TCR beta chain. This clone's antigen is unknown. Within one base of it there is no much larger clone, and no base qualities were kept. These data belong to a study of blood T cells in healthy people across ages (dated by TCRdb to 2014 to 2015). Context from the whole study: Template switching captured roughly one uniquely barcoded TCR beta cDNA molecule per two T cells in model experiments. Two additional independent replicas of 1 million unique cDNA reads from the same blood draw were analyzed for two donors (one aged 18 to 30 and one aged 80 or older). Donors were grouped into four age groups: young (average roughly 16 years), middle-aged (less than 40), aged (around 66) and long-lived (just over 80). To avoid experimental bias, donors of different ages were distributed randomly across sequencing lanes. The study measured age-related changes in TCR beta repertoire diversity using deep sequencing normalized with unique cDNA molecular identifiers.

The method was 5' RACE. The instrument was an Illumina HiSeq 2500. A second 7 to 11 cycle PCR used a sample-barcoded 5' primer and a J-beta primer mix. A template-switch 5' adaptor carrying 12 random nucleotides introduced a unique molecular identifier onto each TCR beta cDNA molecule. Each sample yielded at least 3 million CDR3-containing paired-end reads. First-strand cDNA synthesis was performed from all RNA using the Mint cDNA synthesis kit, with priming by a TRBC-specific oligonucleotide. Following uracil-DNA glycosylase treatment, all cDNA underwent a first 18-cycle PCR with the universal primers M1SS and BC2_uni_R. On the authors' methods: For normalization, 1 million high-quality reads, each with a distinct molecular identifier, were randomly selected from each sample. Instead of being binned into consensus sequences, reads with shared molecular identifiers were discarded. MiTCR, run with a Q25 quality threshold and the strictest error-elimination algorithm, handled CDR3 identification, clonotype clustering and error correction. Lower-bound total TCR beta diversity was estimated with a nonparametric unseen species model using Euler transformation. TCRdb applied fastp at Q25 and MiXCR to the public reads, then kept only in-frame beta chains. For every CDR3 protein sequence, its rows merge into one entry that carries the most common genes and DNA. The V and J calls shown here were made by TCRdb, not taken from the authors' results. For this sample the table gives 630,000 or so distinct CDR3 sequences, of which about 30% were detected only once. The leading ten clones occupy 15% to 19% of the sample.

General study outcomes and caveats: As age increased, observed TCR beta diversity per million T cells dropped in a roughly linear way, and a significant reduction was already evident by age 40. Estimates of total diversity based on one million sequenced T cells were considered lower bounds and underestimates. The percentage of naive T cells measured by flow cytometry correlated strongly with observed TCR beta diversity. Because donor CMV infection status was unknown, age-related changes in expanded clonotypes were potentially confounded. The long-lived group showed more naive CD4+ T cells, fewer expanded clones and increased TCR diversity than the aged group, suggesting age selection. Because profiling used bulk unsorted PBMCs, naive and antigen-experienced compartments could not be compared conclusively.

Inclusive of the bounding cysteine and phenylalanine, the CDR3 is 14 residues long. Here the CDR3 DNA is all that survives: 42 bases in frame from base 1. Deletion took 6 bases off V and 9 bases off J, with a span of 15 bases between the germline ends. Donors were around 37 systemically healthy Caucasian individuals from Russia aged roughly 6 to 100 years. Around 10 milliliters of peripheral blood were drawn from each donor into EDTA-treated Vacutainer tubes. Ficoll-Paque density-gradient centrifugation was used to isolate PBMCs, with at least 6.5 million per sample. Trizol reagent was used to extract total RNA from the PBMCs, yielding at least 6 micrograms per sample. For every donor, an aliquot of PBMCs went through flow cytometry to measure the percentages of naive CD45RAhigh/CD27high T cells.

The sequence was collected from a woman older than 75 in good health. The chain is made from TRBV12-3 or TRBV12-4 and TRBJ1-6; TRBD1 is a weak D gene call, 5 bases matching. Sequenced material: blood. The CDR3 has the sequence CASSFGQGGSPLHF. The sequenced DNA: TGTGCCAGCAGCTTCGGGCAGGGAGGTTCACCCCTCCACTTT.